The entry below gives a single T cell receptor (beta chain) sequence along with its context. Its antigen is still unknown. This sample was included in a study of T cell responses to AZD1222 COVID-19 vaccine. Measured with immunoSEQ multiplex PCR; TCRdb has only the in-frame clones, and not every one. The sample consists of 55,000 to 65,000 clones, roughly 87% of them appearing once. General study results and limits: The breadth and depth of Spike-specific TCRs increased once two AZD1222 doses had been given. Distributed over spike, vaccine-associated CD4 TCRs predominated at 160-218 and 743-854.

The sequenced sample was peripheral blood, obtained 28 days after the second AZD1222 dose. The sequence derives from an adult who received the AZD1222 COVID-19 vaccine.

The CDR3 coding sequence is TGTGCCAGCGGTAGATCACAGGTGAACACTGAAGCTTTCTTT. It encodes CASGRSQVNTEAFF. The gene calls are TRBV2 and TRBJ1-1, with D possibly matching TRBD1 (5 bases). Germline lookup yields CDR1 SNHLY and CDR2 FYNNEI. V gave up 8 bases and J gave up 0 bases, with 13 bases separating them. The CDR3 length is 14 residues.